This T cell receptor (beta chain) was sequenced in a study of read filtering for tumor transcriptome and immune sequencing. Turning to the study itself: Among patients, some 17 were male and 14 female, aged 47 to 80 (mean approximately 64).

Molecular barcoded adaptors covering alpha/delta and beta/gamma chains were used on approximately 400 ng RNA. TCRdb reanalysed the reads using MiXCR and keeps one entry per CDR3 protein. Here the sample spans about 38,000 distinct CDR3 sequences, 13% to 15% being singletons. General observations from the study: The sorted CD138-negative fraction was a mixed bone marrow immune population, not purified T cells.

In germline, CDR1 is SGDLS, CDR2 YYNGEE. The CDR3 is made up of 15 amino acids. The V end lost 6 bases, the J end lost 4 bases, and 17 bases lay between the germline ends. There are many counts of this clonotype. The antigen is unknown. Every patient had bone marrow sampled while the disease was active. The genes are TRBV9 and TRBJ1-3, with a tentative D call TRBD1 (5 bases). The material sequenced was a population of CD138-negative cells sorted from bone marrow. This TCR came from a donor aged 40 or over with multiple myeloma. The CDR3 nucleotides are TGTGCCAGCAAGTCAGGGACGGGAGAAGGAAACACCATATATTTT. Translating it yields CASKSGTGEGNTIYF. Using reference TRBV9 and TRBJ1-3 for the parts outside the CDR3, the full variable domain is DSGVTQTPKHLITATGQRVTLRCSPRSGDLSVYWYQQSLDQGLQFLIQYYNGEERAKGNILERFSAQQFPDLHSELNLSSLELGDSALYFCASKSGTGEGNTIYFGEGSWLTVV.